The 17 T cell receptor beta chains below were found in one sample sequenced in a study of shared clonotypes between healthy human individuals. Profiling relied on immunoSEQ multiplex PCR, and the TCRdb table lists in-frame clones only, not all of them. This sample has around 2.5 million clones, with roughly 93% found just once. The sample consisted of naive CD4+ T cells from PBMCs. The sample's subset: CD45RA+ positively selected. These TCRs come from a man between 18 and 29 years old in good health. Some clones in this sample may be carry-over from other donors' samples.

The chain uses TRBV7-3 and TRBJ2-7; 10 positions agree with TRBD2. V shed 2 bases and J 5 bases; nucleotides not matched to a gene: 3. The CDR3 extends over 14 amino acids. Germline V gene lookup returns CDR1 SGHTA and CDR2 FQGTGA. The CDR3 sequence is CASSLSSGRNEQYF. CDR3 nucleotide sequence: TGTGCCAGCAGCTTATCTAGCGGGAGAAACGAGCAGTACTTC. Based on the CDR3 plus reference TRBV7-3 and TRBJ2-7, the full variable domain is GAGVSQTPSNKVTEKGKYVELRCDPISGHTALYWYRQSLGQGPEFLIYFQGTGAADDSGLPNDRFFAVRPEGSVSTLKIQRTERGDSAVYLCASSLSSGRNEQYFGPGTRLTVT.

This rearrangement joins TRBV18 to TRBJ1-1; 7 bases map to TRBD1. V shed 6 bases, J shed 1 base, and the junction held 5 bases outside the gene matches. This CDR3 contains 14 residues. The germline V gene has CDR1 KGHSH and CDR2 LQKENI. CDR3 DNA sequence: TGTGCCAGCTCGTCCGGGACAGCGAACACTGAAGCTTTCTTT. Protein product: CASSSGTANTEAFF.

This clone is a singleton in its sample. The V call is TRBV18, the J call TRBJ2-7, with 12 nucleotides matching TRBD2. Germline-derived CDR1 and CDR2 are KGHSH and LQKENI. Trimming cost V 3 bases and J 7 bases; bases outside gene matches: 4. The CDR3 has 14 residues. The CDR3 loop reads CASSPPSGRGEQYF. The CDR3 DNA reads TGTGCCAGCTCACCTCCTAGCGGGAGGGGGGAGCAGTACTTC.

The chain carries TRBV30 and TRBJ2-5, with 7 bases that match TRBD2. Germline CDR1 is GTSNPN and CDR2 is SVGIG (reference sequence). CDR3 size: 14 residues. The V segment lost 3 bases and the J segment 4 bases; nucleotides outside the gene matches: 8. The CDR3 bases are TGTGCCTGGAGGGGAGGGAGGGCCCGAGAGACCCAGTACTTC. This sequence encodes CAWRGGRARETQYF.

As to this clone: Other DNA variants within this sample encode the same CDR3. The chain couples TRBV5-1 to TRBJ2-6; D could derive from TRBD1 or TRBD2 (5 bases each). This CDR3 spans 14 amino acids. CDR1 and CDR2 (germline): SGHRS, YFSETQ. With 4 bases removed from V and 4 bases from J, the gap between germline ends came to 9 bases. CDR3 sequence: CASSPGTGANVLTF. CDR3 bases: TGCGCCAGCAGCCCGGGGACCGGGGCCAACGTCCTGACTTTC.

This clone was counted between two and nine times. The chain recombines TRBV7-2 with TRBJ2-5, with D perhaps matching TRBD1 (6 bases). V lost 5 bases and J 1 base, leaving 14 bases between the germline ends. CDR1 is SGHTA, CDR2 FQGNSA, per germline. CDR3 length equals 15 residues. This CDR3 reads CASSPQTGPQETQYF. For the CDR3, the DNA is TGTGCCAGCAGCCCACAGACAGGCCCCCAAGAGACCCAGTACTTC.

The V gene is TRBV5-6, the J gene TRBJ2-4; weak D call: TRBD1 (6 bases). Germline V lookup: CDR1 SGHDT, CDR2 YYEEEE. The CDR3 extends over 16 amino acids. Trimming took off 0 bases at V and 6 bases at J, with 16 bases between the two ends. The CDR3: CASSLGQGRSINIQYF. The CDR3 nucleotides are TGTGCCAGCAGCTTGGGTCAGGGGCGCAGTATAAACATTCAGTACTTC.

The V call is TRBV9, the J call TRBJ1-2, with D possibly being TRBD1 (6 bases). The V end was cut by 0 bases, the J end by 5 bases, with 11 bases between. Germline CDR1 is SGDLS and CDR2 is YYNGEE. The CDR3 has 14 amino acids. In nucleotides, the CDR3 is TGTGCCAGCAGCGTAGCTCAGGGGCCATATGGCTACACCTTC. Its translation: CASSVAQGPYGYTF.

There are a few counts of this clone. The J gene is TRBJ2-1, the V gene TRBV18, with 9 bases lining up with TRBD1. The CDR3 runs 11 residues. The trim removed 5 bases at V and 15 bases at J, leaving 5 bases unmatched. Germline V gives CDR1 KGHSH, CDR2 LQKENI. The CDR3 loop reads CASSLDRGLFF. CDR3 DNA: TGTGCCAGCTCATTGGACAGGGGTTTGTTCTTC.

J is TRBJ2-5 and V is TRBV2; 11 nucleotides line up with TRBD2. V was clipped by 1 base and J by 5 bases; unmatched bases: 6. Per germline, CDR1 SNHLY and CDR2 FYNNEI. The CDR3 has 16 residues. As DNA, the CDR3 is TGTGCCAGCAGTGAAGGGAACGCTAGCGGGGGGGAGACCCAGTACTTC. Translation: CASSEGNASGGETQYF. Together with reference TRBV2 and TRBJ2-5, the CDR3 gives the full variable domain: EPEVTQTPSHQVTQMGQEVILRCVPISNHLYFYWYRQILGQKVEFLVSFYNNEISEKSEIFDDQFSVERPDGSNFTLKIRSTKLEDSAMYFCASSEGNASGGETQYFGPGTRLLVL.

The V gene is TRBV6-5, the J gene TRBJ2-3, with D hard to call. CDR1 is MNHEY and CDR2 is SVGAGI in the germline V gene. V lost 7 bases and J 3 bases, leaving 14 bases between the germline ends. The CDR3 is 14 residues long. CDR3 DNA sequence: TGTGCCAGCACCTCCCCCCGGCCTACAGATACGCAGTATTTT. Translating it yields CASTSPRPTDTQYF.

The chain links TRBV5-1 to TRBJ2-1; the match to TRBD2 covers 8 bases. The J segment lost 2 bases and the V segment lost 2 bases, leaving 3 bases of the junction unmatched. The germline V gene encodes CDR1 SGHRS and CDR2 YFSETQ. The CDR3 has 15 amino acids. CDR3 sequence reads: CASSLISGTYNEQFF. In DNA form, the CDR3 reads TGCGCCAGCAGCTTAATTAGCGGGACCTACAATGAGCAGTTCTTC.

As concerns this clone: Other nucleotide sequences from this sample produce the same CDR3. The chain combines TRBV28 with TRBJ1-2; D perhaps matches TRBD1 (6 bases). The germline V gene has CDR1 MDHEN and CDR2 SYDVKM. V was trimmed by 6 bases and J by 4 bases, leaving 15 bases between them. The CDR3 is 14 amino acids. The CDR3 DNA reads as TGTGCCAGCAGCCCCTCCGGGGGGCCCTATGGCTACACCTTC. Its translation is CASSPSGGPYGYTF.

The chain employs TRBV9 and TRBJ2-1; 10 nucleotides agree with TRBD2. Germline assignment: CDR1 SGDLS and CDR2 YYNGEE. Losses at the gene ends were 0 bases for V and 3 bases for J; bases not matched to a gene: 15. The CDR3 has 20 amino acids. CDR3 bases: TGTGCCAGCAGCGTAGGAGCCGTATGGGCTAGCGGGAGACTCTACAATGAGCAGTTCTTC. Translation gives CASSVGAVWASGRLYNEQFF.

CDR3 nucleotides: TGTGCCAGCAGTGAAACCCTGTGGTCTGGGGCCAACGTCCTGACTTTC. Its translation: CASSETLWSGANVLTF. The chain combines TRBV2 with TRBJ2-6; no clear D. V was shortened by 2 bases and J by 1 base, with 9 bases between the two germline ends. The CDR3 is 16 residues long. CDR1 and CDR2 (germline): SNHLY, FYNNEI.

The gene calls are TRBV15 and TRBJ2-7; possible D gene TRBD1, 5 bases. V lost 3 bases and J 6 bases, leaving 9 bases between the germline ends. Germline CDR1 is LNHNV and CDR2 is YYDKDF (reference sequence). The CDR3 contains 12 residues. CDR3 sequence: CATSSQGTEQYF. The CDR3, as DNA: TGTGCCACCAGCAGTCAGGGTACCGAGCAGTACTTC.

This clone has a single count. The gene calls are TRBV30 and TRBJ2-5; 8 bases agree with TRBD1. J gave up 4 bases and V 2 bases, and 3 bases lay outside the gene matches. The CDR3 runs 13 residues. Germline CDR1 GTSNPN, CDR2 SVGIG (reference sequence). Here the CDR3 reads CAWSIDRGETQYF. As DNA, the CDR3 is TGTGCCTGGAGTATCGACAGGGGAGAGACCCAGTACTTC.